The 14 T cell receptor beta chains in this list originate from one sample, sequenced in a study of PD-L1 blockade in urothelial cancer. Time point defined: pretreatment peripheral blood. The repertoire was sequenced with immunoSEQ multiplex PCR; TCRdb's copy has only in-frame clones and lacks some. Of fewer than 65,000 clones listed, roughly four fifths were seen once; the top ten hold 1.6%. Specimen: PBMCs, collected around atezolizumab (anti-PD-L1) treatment. These receptors all stem from a man between 65 and 80 years old with urothelial cancer.

The CDR3 region is CASTDSNQPQHF. CDR3 bases: TGTGCCAGTACAGATAGCAATCAGCCCCAGCATTTT. This chain joins TRBV19 and TRBJ1-5; D ambiguous. Trimming stripped 7 bases from V and 0 bases from J, with 4 bases between. This CDR3 has 12 amino acids. Per the germline V gene, CDR1 is LNHDA and CDR2 is SQIVND (reference sequence).

The gene calls are TRBV15 and TRBJ1-2; D gene uncertain. Germline assignment: CDR1 LNHNV and CDR2 YYDKDF (reference sequence). The CDR3 covers 14 residues. V lost 0 bases and J lost 7, with 12 bases in between. This CDR3 reads CATSRDKGLTGYTF. For the CDR3, the DNA is TGTGCCACCAGCAGAGATAAAGGACTGACTGGCTACACCTTC.

The gene calls are TRBV5-1 and TRBJ2-3; 10 nucleotides align to TRBD1. This CDR3 is built from 18 residues. Per the germline V gene, CDR1 is SGHRS and CDR2 is YFSETQ. J gave up 6 bases and V 2 bases, and 15 bases lay outside the gene matches. This CDR3 reads CASSFYQRGTGEGDTQYF. CDR3 sequence (DNA): TGCGCCAGCAGCTTCTACCAACGAGGGACAGGGGAAGGGGATACGCAGTATTTT.

This rearrangement joins TRBV6-6 to TRBJ2-1, with TRBD2 matching over 7 bases. The CDR3 contains 14 residues. Germline trimming cut 7 bases from V and 3 bases from J; bases unmatched to any gene: 6. Germline CDR1 reads MNHNY; CDR2 reads SVGAGI (reference sequence). Here the CDR3 DNA reads TGTGCCAGCACCTTGGGACTACTCTACAATGAGCAGTTCTTC. It translates to CASTLGLLYNEQFF.

The chain uses TRBV30 and TRBJ1-3, with D tentatively TRBD1 (5 bases). The CDR3 sequence is 13 residues long. Trimming shortened V by 2 bases and J by 3 bases, and 8 bases separated the two germline ends. The germline V gene encodes CDR1 GTSNPN and CDR2 SVGIG (reference sequence). CDR3 sequence: CAWSRGGGNTIYF. Here the CDR3 DNA reads TGTGCCTGGAGTAGGGGAGGTGGAAACACCATATATTTT.

The chain links TRBV2 to TRBJ2-1, with 11 positions matching TRBD2. The CDR3 has 14 residues. Germline V lookup: CDR1 SNHLY, CDR2 FYNNEI. The trim removed 10 bases at V and 7 bases at J, leaving 9 bases unmatched. The CDR3 sequence is CATTELAGVNEQFF. CDR3 nucleotides: TGTGCCACCACGGAACTAGCGGGAGTTAATGAGCAGTTCTTC.

V usage is TRBV20-1 and J usage is TRBJ2-5, with unresolved D. V gave up 3 bases and J gave up 5 bases, with 7 bases separating them. Per germline, CDR1 DFQATT and CDR2 SNEGSKA (reference sequence). The CDR3 extends over 11 amino acids. The CDR3, as DNA: TGCAGTGCTAGCCAGATGGAGACCCAGTACTTC. Translated: CSASQMETQYF.

The chain is built from TRBV6-1 and TRBJ1-1; weak D call: TRBD1 (5 bases). The CDR3 totals 14 residues. Germline loops: CDR1 MNHNS, CDR2 SASEGT. The germline V and J ends were trimmed by 4 bases and 1 base, with 10 bases remaining between them. The CDR3 here is CASSVTVPNTEAFF. The CDR3 region has the DNA TGTGCCAGCAGTGTGACAGTACCGAACACTGAAGCTTTCTTT.

This rearrangement joins TRBV9 to TRBJ1-3; D perhaps matches TRBD1 (5 bases). Per the germline V gene, CDR1 is SGDLS and CDR2 is YYNGEE. This CDR3 is 15 amino acids long. V was clipped by 0 bases and J by 4 bases, with 11 bases between them. The CDR3 here is CASSVEGREGNTIYF. DNA for the CDR3: TGTGCCAGCAGCGTAGAAGGCAGGGAAGGAAACACCATATATTTT.

This chain connects TRBV2 to TRBJ1-5; D call uncertain. Germline V gives CDR1 SNHLY, CDR2 FYNNEI. This CDR3 has 12 amino acids. The V end was cut by 3 bases, the J end by 6 bases, with 6 bases between. CDR3 coding DNA: TGTGCCAGCAGTGACGGGATTCAGCCCCAGCATTTT. It translates to CASSDGIQPQHF.

The sample holds a few counts of this clone. The chain is built from TRBV7-3 and TRBJ2-1; 7 nucleotides match TRBD2. The CDR3 contains 16 residues. Unmatched junction bases numbered 14, after V lost 5 bases and J lost 7 bases. The germline V gene encodes CDR1 SGHTA and CDR2 FQGTGA. The CDR3 nucleotides read TGTGCCAGCAGCCCGCGAGGCGGGAGCGAAGGGAATGAGCAGTTCTTC. Protein product: CASSPRGGSEGNEQFF.

The chain carries TRBV19 and TRBJ2-1; 10 bases agree with TRBD2. V shed 5 bases, J shed 0 bases, and the junction held 1 base outside the gene matches. The CDR3 contains 15 residues. Germline CDR1 reads LNHDA; CDR2 reads SQIVND (reference sequence). The DNA for the CDR3 is TGTGCCAGTAGTTCTAGCGGGAGCTCCTACAATGAGCAGTTCTTC. Its translation: CASSSSGSSYNEQFF.

The chain has TRBV2 and TRBJ2-3; 9 nucleotides line up with TRBD2. The V gene's germline CDR1 is SNHLY and CDR2 FYNNEI. V lost 9 bases and J lost 3; bases outside the gene matches: 4. This CDR3 is built from 13 residues. The CDR3 loop is CASKREVTDTQYF. CDR3 nucleotides: TGTGCCAGTAAGCGGGAGGTAACAGATACGCAGTATTTT. Full variable domain (remainder filled in from reference TRBV2 and TRBJ2-3): EPEVTQTPSHQVTQMGQEVILRCVPISNHLYFYWYRQILGQKVEFLVSFYNNEISEKSEIFDDQFSVERPDGSNFTLKIRSTKLEDSAMYFCASKREVTDTQYFGPGTRLTVL.

The genes are TRBV19 and TRBJ2-7; 7 bases align to TRBD1. Germline CDR1 LNHDA, CDR2 SQIVND (reference sequence). The CDR3 length is 13 residues. J was trimmed by 6 bases and V by 5 bases; bases with no gene match: 7. DNA for the CDR3: TGTGCCAGTAGTGGGACGACAGGGTCCGAGCAGTACTTC. The encoded protein is CASSGTTGSEQYF.